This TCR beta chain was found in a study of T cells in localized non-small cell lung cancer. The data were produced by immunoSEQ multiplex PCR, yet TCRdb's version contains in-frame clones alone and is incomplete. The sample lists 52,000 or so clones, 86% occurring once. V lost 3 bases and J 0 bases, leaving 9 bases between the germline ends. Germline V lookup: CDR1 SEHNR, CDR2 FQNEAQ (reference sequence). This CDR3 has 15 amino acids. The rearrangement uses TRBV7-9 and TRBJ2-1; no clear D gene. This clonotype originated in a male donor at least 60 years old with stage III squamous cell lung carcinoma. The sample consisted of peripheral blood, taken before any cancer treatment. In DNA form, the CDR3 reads TGTGCCAGCAGCTTCGGACGCACCTCCTACAATGAGCAGTTCTTC. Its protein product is CASSFGRTSYNEQFF.